Sequencing of this T cell receptor (beta chain) was carried out in a study of blood T cell repertoires in COVID-19 (dated by TCRdb to 2018 to 2021). For context, the study as a whole: The collaborator samples originated in the United States, Italy and Spain and spanned the acute and convalescent phases of COVID-19. The samples were drawn from two sources: the first 160 participants of the ongoing ImmuneRACE study, and about 1,300 subjects contributed by 6 global collaborators. A freely available public database, intended as a resource for researchers studying the immune response to SARS-CoV-2, is where the repertoires were released. A de-identified subject ID, COVID-19 status, age in years and sex were almost always included in the sample metadata. The material from the prospective study consisted of cDNA or gDNA derived from T cells, B-cell-depleted T cells, or PBMCs. Where available, HLA class I and class II types were taken from metadata supplied by the sample provider and were not determined by assay-based typing. Subjects who had been exposed to COVID-19, were actively infected with it, or had recovered from it provided the deeply sampled blood TCRbeta repertoires that made up the dataset. Overall study results and their limits: The amount of clinical and demographic metadata varied by source and participant and was provided uncurated.

The collaborating institutions used their own protocols to collect whole blood in K2EDTA tubes. For TCRbeta analysis, collaborator samples were shipped as frozen whole blood, as isolated PBMCs, or as DNA extracted from either sample type. TCRbeta CDR3 regions were amplified from genomic DNA using the immunoSEQ Assay, a bias-controlled multiplex PCR. In the source study's methods: Nucleated cell counts per sample were estimated from amplification of reference gene primers within the assay. Sequence reads were collapsed and filtered to measure the absolute abundance of every unique TCRbeta CDR3 rearrangement. For each sample, productive Simpson clonality was calculated by taking the square root of Simpson's diversity index across productive rearrangements. TCRdb re-hosts the immuneACCESS table, in-frame sequences only. Its copies lack some clones; in the studies checked, an unresolved V gene accounts for under half of them, and the cause for the rest is not known. V and J calls and clone size are copied from that table; D and trimming were computed from the DNA. This sample is represented by about 150,000 clones; approximately 80% of them were singletons. Of the sample, over 8% is held by the ten largest clones.

Including the terminal cysteine and phenylalanine, the CDR3 comprises 15 residues. The read is trimmed to its CDR3 DNA, 45 bases read in frame from base 1. In the germline V gene, CDR1 corresponds to SGHTA and CDR2 to FQGNSA. At the junction V is shortened by 3 bases and J by 4 bases, with 16 bases in between. To note about this clone: Its specific antigen is unknown. Nothing much larger sits one base from this clone, and base qualities are not available.

The origin of this receptor is a woman aged 45-59 years with acute or convalescent COVID-19. The V and J genes are TRBV7-2 and TRBJ2-7; perhaps TRBD2 is the D gene, with 8 bases matching. Sequences were obtained from peripheral blood. Here the CDR3 is given as CASSFSGTDNYEQYF. The nucleotide sequence is given as TGTGCCAGCAGCTTTAGCGGGACAGATAATTACGAGCAGTACTTC.